The 3 T cell receptor beta chains presented below share a single source sample, sequenced in a study of T cell therapy after organ transplantation. The antigens of these receptors remain unknown. Time point: 20-29 weeks after completion of therapy. TCRdb's table, derived via immunoSEQ multiplex PCR, lists solely in-frame clones and lacks some. Of some 17,000 clones in the sample, about 85% were seen once. This material consisted of CD8+ T cells from blood, taken after autologous CMV-specific T cell therapy. These receptors were taken from a human patient who had received a solid organ transplant and had CMV disease. The graft donor may be the source of some T cells.

The gene calls are TRBV9 and TRBJ2-2; 7 nucleotides align to TRBD1. With V trimmed by 4 bases and J by 1 base, 4 bases remained unmatched. The germline gives CDR1 SGDLS, CDR2 YYNGEE. This CDR3 comprises 15 residues. CDR3: CASSSGTENTGELFF. The CDR3 nucleotides read TGTGCCAGCAGCTCAGGGACAGAGAACACCGGGGAGCTGTTTTTT.

V gene TRBV5-6 combines with J gene TRBJ2-7; no reliable D call. The CDR3 has 13 residues. Trimming took 0 bases from V and 0 from J, leaving 4 bases between them. Germline assignment: CDR1 SGHDT and CDR2 YYEEEE. Here the CDR3 DNA reads TGTGCCAGCAGCTTGGGTAACTCCTACGAGCAGTACTTC. The encoded protein is CASSLGNSYEQYF.

The V and J genes are TRBV11-2 and TRBJ2-1, with TRBD2 as a possible D gene (7 bases). With 5 bases removed from V and 0 bases from J, the gap between germline ends came to 14 bases. The CDR3 is 16 amino acids. Germline V gene lookup returns CDR1 SGHAT and CDR2 FQNNGV. CDR3 DNA sequence: TGTGCCAGCAGCCCCAGGGGCGGGAGCTCCTACAATGAGCAGTTCTTC. This sequence encodes CASSPRGGSSYNEQFF. The entire variable domain, with the rest obtained from reference TRBV11-2 and TRBJ2-1, is as follows: EAGVAQSPRYKIIEKRQSVAFWCNPISGHATLYWYQQILGQGPKLLIQFQNNGVVDDSQLPKDRFSAERLKGVDSTLKIQPAKLEDSAVYLCASSPRGGSSYNEQFFGPGTRLTVL.